One sample yielded the 31 T cell receptor beta chains listed below, sequenced in a study of blood T cell repertoires in COVID-19. Assay used: immunoSEQ multiplex PCR; TCRdb lists only in-frame clones, some missing. The sample lists fewer than 300,000 clones, around 86% seen once, with roughly 1.6% in the top ten. The sample comprised peripheral blood. These TCRs come from a woman aged 40 to 50 who had recovered from COVID-19.

CDR3 residues: CASSVGGGGTYNEQFF. The CDR3 DNA sequence: TGCGCCAGCAGTGTAGGAGGCGGGGGGACCTACAATGAGCAGTTCTTC. This chain connects TRBV5-1 to TRBJ2-1; 8 positions agree with TRBD2. J was trimmed by 2 bases and V by 5 bases; bases with no gene match: 9. The CDR3 has 16 residues. Germline-derived CDR1 and CDR2 are SGHRS and YFSETQ.

This chain joins TRBV16 and TRBJ1-1; D unclear. Germline lookup yields CDR1 KGHSY and CDR2 FQNENV. CDR3 length: 11 amino acids. With 1 base removed from V and 7 bases from J, the gap between germline ends came to 4 bases. Here the CDR3 DNA reads TGTGCCAGCAGCCAATTTCTTGAAGCTTTCTTT. Residues: CASSQFLEAFF.

The chain links TRBV5-1 to TRBJ1-1, with 7 bases that match TRBD1. V gave up 4 bases and J gave up 2 bases; unmatched junction bases: 8. The germline CDR1 and CDR2 sequences are SGHRS and YFSETQ. This CDR3 has 15 residues. The CDR3 coding sequence is TGCGCCAGCAGCGCGTTTCGGACAGGAAACACTGAAGCTTTCTTT. Translation: CASSAFRTGNTEAFF.

The V and J genes are TRBV27 and TRBJ1-6; 7 bases map to TRBD1. Germline V CDR1 and CDR2: MNHEY, SMNVEV (reference sequence). The CDR3 length is 15 residues. The V segment lost 7 bases and the J segment 10 bases; nucleotides outside the gene matches: 13. DNA for the CDR3: TGTGCCAGCACCCTCATCGACAGGGCGCTATCACCCCTCCACTTT. Translating gives CASTLIDRALSPLHF.

This rearrangement joins TRBV9 to TRBJ2-5, with D possibly TRBD1 on 6 matching bases. From germline, CDR1 is SGDLS and CDR2 YYNGEE. The CDR3 consists of 13 residues. The V end lost 3 bases, the J end lost 0 bases, and 6 bases lay between the germline ends. The CDR3 protein is CASSDRDQETQYF. As DNA, the CDR3 is TGTGCCAGCAGCGACAGGGACCAAGAGACCCAGTACTTC.

This chain joins TRBV3-1 (or the pseudogene TRBV3-2) and TRBJ1-1, with D possibly being TRBD1 (5 bases). Germline V CDR1 and CDR2: LGHDT, YNNKEL (reference sequence). This CDR3 contains 15 residues. The V end lost 2 bases, the J end lost 0 bases, and 10 bases lay between the germline ends. The CDR3 DNA follows: TGTGCCAGCAGCCAACACGCGGGACTGAACACTGAAGCTTTCTTT. This encodes CASSQHAGLNTEAFF.

The chain employs TRBV6-1 and TRBJ1-2, with no clear D. V lost 1 base and J 4 bases, leaving 7 bases between the germline ends. The CDR3 loop spans 13 amino acids. Germline CDR1 reads MNHNS; CDR2 reads SASEGT. The CDR3 reads CASSEGVLYGYTF. The DNA of the CDR3 is TGTGCCAGCAGTGAAGGAGTACTCTATGGCTACACCTTC.

The CDR3 sequence is CASSLVPGGGGEAFF. In DNA, the CDR3 is TGTGCCAGCAGCTTAGTTCCAGGGGGAGGTGGTGAAGCTTTCTTT. The V call is TRBV7-6, the J call TRBJ1-1, with 7 nucleotides matching TRBD1. The CDR3 extends over 15 amino acids. V lost 1 base, J lost 7 bases, and 9 bases stayed unmatched. CDR1 SGHVS and CDR2 FNYEAQ come from the germline V gene. Full variable domain (rest looked up from reference TRBV7-6 and TRBJ1-1): GAGVSQSPRYKVTKRGQDVALRCDPISGHVSLYWYRQALGQGPEFLTYFNYEAQQDKSGLPNDRFSAERPEGSISTLTIQRTEQRDSAMYRCASSLVPGGGGEAFFGQGTRLTVV.

This chain connects TRBV7-9 to TRBJ2-5, with 10 bases fitting TRBD2. The germline gives CDR1 SEHNR, CDR2 FQNEAQ (reference sequence). Losses at the gene ends were 5 bases for V and 5 bases for J; bases not matched to a gene: 14. CDR3 length: 17 amino acids. CDR3 nucleotide sequence: TGTGCCAGCAGCACTCCGGTGGCTAGCGGGGGAGAGGAGACCCAGTACTTC. It is translated as CASSTPVASGGEETQYF.

The gene calls are TRBV6-5 and TRBJ1-2; 10 nucleotides align to TRBD1. The CDR3 length is 16 residues. Germline trimming cut 0 bases from V and 4 bases from J; bases unmatched to any gene: 5. The V gene's germline CDR1 is MNHEY and CDR2 SVGAGI. DNA for the CDR3: TGTGCCAGCAGTTACTCTCCCGGGACAGGGGTCTATGGCTACACCTTC. This encodes CASSYSPGTGVYGYTF.

This clone was recorded once. V and J are TRBV6-5 and TRBJ2-2, with 10 bases that match TRBD2. After removal of 4 bases from V and 5 bases from J, the junction contained 7 bases not matched to a gene. The germline gives CDR1 MNHEY, CDR2 SVGAGI. The CDR3 spans 16 residues. CDR3: CASSLAGGGWTGELFF. The DNA for the CDR3 is TGTGCCAGCAGTTTAGCGGGGGGCGGATGGACCGGGGAGCTGTTTTTT.

V is TRBV5-4 and J is TRBJ2-2; tentatively, D is TRBD2 (6 bases). This CDR3 region has 14 residues. Germline CDR1 is SGHNT and CDR2 is YYREEE (reference sequence). Trimming shortened V by 0 bases and J by 4 bases, and 7 bases separated the two germline ends. The CDR3 loop is CASSLVGGTGELFF. As DNA, the CDR3 is TGTGCCAGCAGCTTGGTGGGGGGCACCGGGGAGCTGTTTTTT. The full variable domain, in which reference TRBV5-4 and TRBJ2-2 provide the parts outside the CDR3, is ETGVTQSPTHLIKTRGQQVTLRCSSQSGHNTVSWYQQALGQGPQFIFQYYREEENGRGNFPPRFSGLQFPNYSSELNVNALELDDSALYLCASSLVGGTGELFFGEGSRLTVL.

This clone was counted only a few times. The V call is TRBV7-9, the J call TRBJ1-3, with TRBD1 matching over 9 bases. This CDR3 is 14 amino acids long. Trimming removed 5 bases from V and 4 bases from J; junction bases left unmatched: 3. Germline values: CDR1 SEHNR, CDR2 FQNEAQ (reference sequence). This CDR3 is CASSPGQGGNTIYF. The CDR3 region has the DNA TGTGCCAGCAGCCCGGGACAGGGAGGAAACACCATATATTTT.

The chain joins TRBV27 to TRBJ2-3; 11 nucleotides line up with TRBD2. V lost 8 bases and J lost 6; bases outside the gene matches: 4. The CDR3 runs to 13 residues. Germline CDR1 and CDR2: MNHEY and SMNVEV (reference sequence). The CDR3 DNA reads TGTGCCAGCCTAGCGGGGGGTGAGGATACGCAGTATTTT. Translation: CASLAGGEDTQYF.

This chain links TRBV10-2 with TRBJ2-3, with D possibly TRBD2 on 6 matching bases. CDR1 and CDR2 from the germline V gene are WSHSY and SAAADI. Trimming took off 0 bases at V and 6 bases at J, with 13 bases between the two ends. This CDR3 is 15 amino acids long. The CDR3 nucleotides read TGCGCCAGCAGTGAGTCATGGGGGGAGCGCGATACGCAGTATTTT. Translated: CASSESWGERDTQYF.

The chain combines TRBV7-9 with TRBJ2-5, with D perhaps matching TRBD2 (5 bases). This CDR3 comprises 11 residues. CDR1 is SEHNR, CDR2 FQNEAQ, per germline (reference sequence). The germline V and J ends were trimmed by 7 bases and 7 bases, with 10 bases remaining between them. CDR3 protein: CASTLEGTQYF. In DNA form, the CDR3 reads TGTGCCAGCACCCTCGAGGGGACCCAGTACTTC. Using reference TRBV7-9 and TRBJ2-5 for the parts outside the CDR3, the full variable domain is DTGVSQNPRHKITKRGQNVTFRCDPISEHNRLYWYRQTLGQGPEFLTYFQNEAQLEKSRLLSDRFSAERPKGSFSTLEIQRTEQGDSAMYLCASTLEGTQYFGPGTRLLVL.

J is TRBJ2-5 and V is TRBV6-5; perhaps TRBD2 as D (5 bases). This CDR3 is 15 amino acids long. V lost 0 bases to trimming and J lost 5 bases, with 13 bases between them. Germline V CDR1 and CDR2: MNHEY, SVGAGI. The CDR3 DNA sequence: TGTGCCAGCAGTTACTCTAGAGCGGAGACGGAGACCCAGTACTTC. Translation: CASSYSRAETETQYF.

This chain connects TRBV11-3 to TRBJ2-5; D is possibly TRBD1 (6 bases). Germline lookup yields CDR1 SGHNT and CDR2 YENEEA. The CDR3 is 15 residues long. The V end lost 1 base, the J end lost 5 bases, and 14 bases lay between the germline ends. The DNA of the CDR3 is TGTGCCAGCAGCTTAGTGCAGGGGTGGGCCGAGACCCAGTACTTC. Encoded protein: CASSLVQGWAETQYF. Looking up the rest from reference TRBV11-3 and TRBJ2-5 gives the full variable domain: EAGVVQSPRYKIIEKKQPVAFWCNPISGHNTLYWYLQNLGQGPELLIRYENEEAVDDSQLPKDRFSAERLKGVDSTLKIQPAELGDSAVYLCASSLVQGWAETQYFGPGTRLLVL.

The rearrangement uses TRBV4-1 and TRBJ2-7, with D tentatively TRBD1 (6 bases). CDR3 size: 15 residues. The V and J ends lost 6 bases and 0 bases respectively, with 15 bases between them. In germline, CDR1 is MGHRA, CDR2 YSYEKL. CDR3 in DNA: TGCGCCAGCAGTCAGGGGCGGCTCCCCTCCTACGAGCAGTACTTC. It yields the protein CASSQGRLPSYEQYF.

This sequence joins TRBV12-2 and TRBJ1-2. TRBV12-2 is annotated as a pseudogene. This CDR3 comprises 13 residues. In nucleotides, the CDR3 is TGTGCAAGTCGCTCCTACTTGAACTATGGCTACACCTTC. It codes for CASRSYLNYGYTF.

This clone was recorded only once. The CDR3 loop reads CASSPERPGFNYGYTF. The CDR3 region has the DNA TGTGCCAGCAGCCCAGAACGGCCAGGGTTCAACTATGGCTACACCTTC. The chain employs TRBV3-1 (or the pseudogene TRBV3-2) and TRBJ1-2, with a possible D match to TRBD1 (5 bases). CDR1 and CDR2 from the germline V gene are LGHDT and YNNKEL (reference sequence). V shed 4 bases and J shed 2 bases, with 17 bases lying between them. This CDR3 is 16 amino acids long.

This chain joins TRBV7-9 and TRBJ1-5; D perhaps matches TRBD1 (5 bases). This CDR3 region has 14 residues. The V end lost 5 bases, the J end lost 3 bases, and 11 bases lay between the germline ends. In germline, CDR1 is SEHNR, CDR2 FQNEAQ (reference sequence). The CDR3: CASSEAGPNQPQHF. CDR3 coding DNA: TGTGCCAGCAGCGAAGCGGGACCCAATCAGCCCCAGCATTTT.

The V and J genes are TRBV5-5 and TRBJ1-2; D remains ambiguous. Per the germline V gene, CDR1 is SGHKS and CDR2 is YYEKEE (reference sequence). CDR3 length equals 18 residues. V was trimmed by 0 bases and J by 8 bases, leaving 26 bases between them. In DNA, the CDR3 is TGTGCCAGCAGCTTGGAAGGTTTCGGTGTCAGGCAAGTGCGAGGCTACACCTTC. Translated, it gives CASSLEGFGVRQVRGYTF.

The chain couples TRBV9 to TRBJ1-1; 7 nucleotides agree with TRBD1. Germline lookup yields CDR1 SGDLS and CDR2 YYNGEE. Trimming at V came to 6 bases and at J to 5 bases, leaving 10 bases not matched to a gene. The CDR3 consists of 14 residues. The CDR3 nucleotides read TGTGCCAGCAATCAGGGGGACGCGACGACTGAAGCTTTCTTT. Amino acid sequence: CASNQGDATTEAFF.

The chain links TRBV10-3 to TRBJ1-2, with D tentatively TRBD1 (5 bases). The CDR3 totals 13 residues. Trimming took off 0 bases at V and 7 bases at J, with 9 bases between the two ends. The germline gives CDR1 ENHRY, CDR2 SYGVKD. The CDR3 spells CAISESGGSGYTF. The CDR3 DNA reads TGTGCCATCAGTGAGTCCGGGGGTAGTGGCTACACCTTC.

The J gene is TRBJ1-5, the V gene TRBV6-5, with 7 bases lining up with TRBD1. V lost 6 bases, J lost 7 bases, and 12 bases stayed unmatched. Per the germline V gene, CDR1 is MNHEY and CDR2 is SVGAGI. The CDR3 consists of 15 residues. DNA of the CDR3: TGTGCCAGCAGCCAGGTTGGGGCAGGGGGACAGCCCCAGCATTTT. This encodes CASSQVGAGGQPQHF.

This chain uses TRBV6-6 with TRBJ1-1, with 7 bases lining up with TRBD1. V lost 6 bases and J lost 0; bases outside the gene matches: 7. The CDR3 is 15 amino acids. Germline CDR1 is MNHNY and CDR2 is SVGAGI (reference sequence). The CDR3 protein is CASRDAGQMNTEAFF. The DNA of the CDR3 is TGTGCCAGCAGGGATGCGGGACAGATGAACACTGAAGCTTTCTTT.

The chain employs TRBV6-5 and TRBJ2-5; the D gene is possibly TRBD2 (5 bases). V lost 7 bases and J lost 2, with 11 bases in between. CDR1 is MNHEY, CDR2 SVGAGI, per germline. The CDR3 length is 13 residues. The CDR3 nucleotides are TGTGCCAGCAATCCCCGGAGGCAAGAGACCCAGTACTTC. This sequence encodes CASNPRRQETQYF.

The chain uses TRBV5-1 and TRBJ2-7; 12 bases are a match to TRBD2. The V and J ends lost 2 bases and 0 bases, in that order; junction bases with no gene match: 6. In germline, CDR1 is SGHRS, CDR2 YFSETQ. This CDR3 spans 17 amino acids. This CDR3 reads CASSLLAGGASSYEQYF. CDR3 DNA: TGCGCCAGCAGCTTACTAGCGGGGGGCGCTAGCTCCTACGAGCAGTACTTC.

The chain employs TRBV7-8 and TRBJ1-1; 7 bases agree with TRBD1. Losses at the gene ends were 1 base for V and 6 bases for J; bases not matched to a gene: 14. The CDR3 length is 17 residues. In germline, CDR1 is SGHVS, CDR2 FQNEAQ. The CDR3 loop is CASSLGAGGNVGSEAFF. In DNA form, the CDR3 reads TGTGCCAGCAGCTTAGGGGCAGGGGGAAATGTTGGATCTGAAGCTTTCTTT.

This chain links TRBV6-5 with TRBJ1-5, with D perhaps TRBD1 (6 bases). The V and J ends lost 7 bases and 6 bases respectively, with 16 bases between them. Germline V gene sequence: CDR1 MNHEY, CDR2 SVGAGI. The CDR3 is made up of 14 amino acids. Here the CDR3 reads CASKFRTGTQPQHF. CDR3 coding DNA: TGTGCCAGCAAATTCCGTACAGGGACTCAGCCCCAGCATTTT.